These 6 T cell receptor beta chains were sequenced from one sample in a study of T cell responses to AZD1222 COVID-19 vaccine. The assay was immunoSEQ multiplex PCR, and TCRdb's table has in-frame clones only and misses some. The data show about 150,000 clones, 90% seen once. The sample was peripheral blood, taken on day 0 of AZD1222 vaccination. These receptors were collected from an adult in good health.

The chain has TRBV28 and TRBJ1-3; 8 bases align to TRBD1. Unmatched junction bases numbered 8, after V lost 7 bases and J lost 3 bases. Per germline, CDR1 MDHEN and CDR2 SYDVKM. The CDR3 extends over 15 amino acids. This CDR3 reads CASTSAGGDGNTIYF. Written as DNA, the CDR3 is TGTGCCAGCACTTCTGCAGGGGGCGATGGAAACACCATATATTTT.

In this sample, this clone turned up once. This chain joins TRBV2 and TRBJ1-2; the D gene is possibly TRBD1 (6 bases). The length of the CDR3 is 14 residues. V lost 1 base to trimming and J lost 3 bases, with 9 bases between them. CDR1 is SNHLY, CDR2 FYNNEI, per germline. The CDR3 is CASSEVTGDYGYTF. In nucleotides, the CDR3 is TGTGCCAGCAGTGAAGTGACAGGCGACTATGGCTACACCTTC.

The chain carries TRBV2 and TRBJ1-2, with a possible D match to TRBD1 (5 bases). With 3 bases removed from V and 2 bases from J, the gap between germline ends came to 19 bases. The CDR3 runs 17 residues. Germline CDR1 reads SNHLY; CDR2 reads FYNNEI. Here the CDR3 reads CASSDGSGSGPNYGYTF. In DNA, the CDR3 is TGTGCCAGCAGTGACGGTTCGGGGTCGGGGCCGAACTATGGCTACACCTTC.

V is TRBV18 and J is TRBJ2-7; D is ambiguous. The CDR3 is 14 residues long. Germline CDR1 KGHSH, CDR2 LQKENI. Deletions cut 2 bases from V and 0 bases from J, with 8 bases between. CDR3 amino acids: CASSPGQLSYEQYF. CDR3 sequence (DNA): TGTGCCAGCTCACCAGGGCAGCTCTCCTACGAGCAGTACTTC.

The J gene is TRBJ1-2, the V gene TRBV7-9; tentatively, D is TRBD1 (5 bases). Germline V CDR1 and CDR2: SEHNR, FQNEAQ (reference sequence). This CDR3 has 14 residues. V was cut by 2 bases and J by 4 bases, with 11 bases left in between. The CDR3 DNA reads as TGTGCCAGCAGCTTAACAGGAAGCTCCTATGGCTACACCTTC. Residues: CASSLTGSSYGYTF.

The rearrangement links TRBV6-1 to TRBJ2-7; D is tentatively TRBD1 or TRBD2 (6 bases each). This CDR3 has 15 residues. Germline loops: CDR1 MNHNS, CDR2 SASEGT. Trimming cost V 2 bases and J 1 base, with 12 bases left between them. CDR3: CASSEIGGGSYEQYF. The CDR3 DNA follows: TGTGCCAGCAGTGAAATAGGGGGAGGTTCCTACGAGCAGTACTTC.